Listed here are 3 T cell receptor beta chains from one sample, sequenced in a study of OX40 agonist ivuxolimab in advanced cancers. Libraries were prepared by immunoSEQ multiplex PCR; TCRdb keeps only in-frame clonotypes and omits some of them. The table has roughly 36,000 clones, about 74% seen once. The sequences come from CD4+ or CD8+ T cells sorted from blood, collected in a trial of the OX40 agonist ivuxolimab. Receptors originate from an adult with an advanced solid tumor such as melanoma, head and neck, liver or kidney cancer.

V and J are TRBV4-2 and TRBJ2-3; 11 nucleotides line up with TRBD2. The CDR3 is 15 residues long. Germline CDR1 LGHNA, CDR2 YNFKEQ. V trimming: 3 bases; J trimming: 6 bases; junction bases outside the gene matches: 5. The CDR3 is CASSHSGGAGDTQYF. For the CDR3, the DNA is TGTGCCAGCAGCCATAGCGGGGGGGCGGGGGATACGCAGTATTTT.

This clone was seen repeatedly, ten times or more. The chain carries TRBV30 and TRBJ1-1, with D unresolved. V lost 2 bases, J lost 7 bases, and 11 bases lay in between. This CDR3 has 12 amino acids. Germline V gene sequence: CDR1 GTSNPN, CDR2 SVGIG (reference sequence). The CDR3, as DNA: TGTGCCTGGAGTACGACGCGAAGTGAAGCTTTCTTT. Its translation is CAWSTTRSEAFF.

This clone was seen a handful of times. J is TRBJ2-7 and V is TRBV9; unclear D gene. The germline CDR1 and CDR2 sequences are SGDLS and YYNGEE. Trimming removed 3 bases at V and 3 bases at J, with 10 bases between. The CDR3 sequence is 13 residues long. The CDR3 sequence is CASSAGRDYEQYF. DNA for the CDR3: TGTGCCAGCAGCGCGGGCAGAGACTACGAGCAGTACTTC. The variable domain in full, completed from reference TRBV9 and TRBJ2-7, reads DSGVTQTPKHLITATGQRVTLRCSPRSGDLSVYWYQQSLDQGLQFLIQYYNGEERAKGNILERFSAQQFPDLHSELNLSSLELGDSALYFCASSAGRDYEQYFGPGTRLTVT.